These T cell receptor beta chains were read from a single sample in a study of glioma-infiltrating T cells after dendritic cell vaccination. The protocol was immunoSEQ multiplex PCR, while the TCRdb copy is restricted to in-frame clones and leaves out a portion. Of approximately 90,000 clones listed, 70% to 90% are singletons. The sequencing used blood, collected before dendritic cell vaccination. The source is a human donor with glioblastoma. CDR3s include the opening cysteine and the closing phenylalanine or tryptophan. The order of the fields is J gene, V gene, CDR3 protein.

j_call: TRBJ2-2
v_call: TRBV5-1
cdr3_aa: CASRLSGSGTGELFF

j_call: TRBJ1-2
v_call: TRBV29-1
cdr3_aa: CSVPVGPYGYTF

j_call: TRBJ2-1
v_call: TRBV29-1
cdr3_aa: CSVAFTSGRRDEQFF

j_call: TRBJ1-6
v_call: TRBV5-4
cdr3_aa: CASSSGAGENSPLHF

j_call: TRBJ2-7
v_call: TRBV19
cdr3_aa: CASSGRRQGDEQYF

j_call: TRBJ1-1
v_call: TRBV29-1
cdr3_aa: CSASAGVSTEAFF

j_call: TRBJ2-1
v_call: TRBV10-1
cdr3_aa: CASSRTGTGFVF

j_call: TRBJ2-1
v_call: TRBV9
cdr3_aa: CASSVDGRDLYNEQFF

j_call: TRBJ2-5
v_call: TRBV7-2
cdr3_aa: CASSSKGGKTQYF

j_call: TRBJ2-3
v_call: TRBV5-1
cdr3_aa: CASSPSGDSRDTQYF

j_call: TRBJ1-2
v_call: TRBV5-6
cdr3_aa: CASSRPGERMDYGYTF

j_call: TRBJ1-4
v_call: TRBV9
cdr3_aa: CASSVGGQQNEKLFF

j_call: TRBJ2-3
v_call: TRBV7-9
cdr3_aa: CASSLILAGTDTQYF

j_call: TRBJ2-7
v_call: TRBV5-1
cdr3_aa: CASSPDISGGTSYEQYF

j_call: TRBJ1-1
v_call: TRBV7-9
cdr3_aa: CASSPGTHTEAFF

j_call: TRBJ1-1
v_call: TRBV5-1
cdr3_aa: CASSWQGAQNTEAFF

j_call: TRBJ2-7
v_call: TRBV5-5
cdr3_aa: CASSLSGTSISYEQYF

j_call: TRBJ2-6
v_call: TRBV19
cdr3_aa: CASSARDRYSGANVLTF

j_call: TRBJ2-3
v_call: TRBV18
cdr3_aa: CASSPNRGTDTQYF

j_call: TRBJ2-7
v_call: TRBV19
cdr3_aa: CASSISTSGIYEQYF

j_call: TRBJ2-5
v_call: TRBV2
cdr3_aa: CASKRGPTETQYF

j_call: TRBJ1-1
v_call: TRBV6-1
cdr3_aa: CASSSTGLMETEAFF

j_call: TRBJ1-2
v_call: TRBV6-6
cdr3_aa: CASSPGSGYTF

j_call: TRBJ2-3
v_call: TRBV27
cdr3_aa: CASSILAGHTDTQYF

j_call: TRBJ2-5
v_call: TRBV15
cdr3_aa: CATSRDTEYQETQYF

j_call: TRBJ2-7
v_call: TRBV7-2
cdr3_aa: CASSWGLAGEQLGYEQYF

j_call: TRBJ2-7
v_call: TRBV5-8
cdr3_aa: CASSLALVGGAHEQYF